These T cell receptor beta chains were read from a single sample in a study of tumor-infiltrating lymphocytes in localized non-small cell lung cancer. Clones were sequenced by immunoSEQ multiplex PCR, and TCRdb holds only the in-frame ones, with some missing. The top ten hold around 3.5% of the sample, which has roughly 20,000 clones, roughly 80% seen once. The sequenced sample was lung tumor tissue. These receptors originate from a human donor with non-small cell lung cancer. CDR3s include the opening cysteine and the closing phenylalanine or tryptophan. The order of the fields is V gene, CDR3 length, CDR3 protein.

TRBV2 | 15 | CASSEGQGAYNEQFF
TRBV5-1 | 16 | CASSLSPPGLNTEAFF
TRBV7-9 | 13 | CASSLSLNTEAFF
TRBV7-2 | 16 | CASSSGTGRVSQPQHF
TRBV4-1 | 17 | CASSQANRDSLFYGYTF
TRBV28 | 14 | CASSFQGSGNTIYF
TRBV6-6 | 12 | CASSLTDTEAFF
TRBV10-3 | 14 | CAISESRVNTEAFF
TRBV7-8 | 13 | CASDPGGNGGYTF
TRBV27 | 13 | CASRAGGRRELFF
TRBV27 | 21 | CASSLPRDEGKRTEPTDTQYF
TRBV30 | 15 | CAWSRWGGIDTEAFF
TRBV5-1 | 15 | CASSLESRDNQPQHF
TRBV30 | 13 | CAWSAGNGQPQHF
TRBV5-6 | 14 | CASSSDGIRDTQYF
TRBV7-2 | 15 | CASSFSPGQGYEQYF
TRBV5-4 | 17 | CASSFGQGTVGNTEAFF
TRBV18 | 13 | CASSPRGTDTQYF
TRBV28 | 14 | CASRSTGTYYGYTF
TRBV6-5 | 12 | CASSYQGREQYF
TRBV27 | 13 | CASSSRPNQPQHF
TRBV5-1 | 15 | CASSYSPRSTGELFF
TRBV5-6 | 15 | CASRTGLGTNEKLFF
TRBV5-4 | 11 | CASTRGYGYTF
TRBV29-1 | 13 | CSARSLGGAEAFF
TRBV10-2 | 12 | CASSGGGYGYTF
TRBV14 | 13 | CASSPQNLYEQYF
TRBV6-1 | 15 | CASSEQAGGPNEQYF